This TCR beta chain derives from a study of shared clonotypes between healthy human individuals (dated by TCRdb to about 2020). Background on the whole study: Two women and three men aged 18 to 49 years were included in the cohort. For each donor, three plates each were used for CD4 naive and CD4 memory, two plates were used for CD8 naive, and one plate was used for CD8 memory. To estimate repertoire size and how much clonotypes are shared between individuals, the study performed deep sequencing of blood TCR repertoires from about 5 healthy adults. Different laboratories and diverse techniques were used to prepare libraries and sequence TCR repertoires, to increase sequencing depth and limit assay-specific biases. Leukapheresis yielded between about 0.85 and 10 billion PBMCs per donor. The investigation overall reported the following: Based on pairwise subsampling, the degree of clonotype sharing among donors was expected to be affected by sequencing depth. Naive subsets generally had larger estimated clonotype richness than memory subsets did. About 5% of naive CD4, 3.5% of naive CD8, roughly 2.4% of memory CD4, and around 0.42% of memory CD8 clonotypes were shared across a handful of donors. The genetic and exposure-history diversity represented was limited by the small number of donors. Clonotypes shared by all four sorted-subset donors showed higher generation probabilities than non-shared clonotypes. Rarefaction of sorted-subset datasets indicated incomplete sequencing despite the large sequencing depth. Sampling was limited to blood, and TCR repertoires in tissue likely differ from TCR repertoires in blood.

TCR CDR3 regions were amplified from genomic DNA by multiplex PCR using the deep immunoSEQ assay. Extracted genomic DNA from each cell subset was spread evenly across all wells of several immunoSEQ 96-well plates, with each plate serving as a replicate. For sorted subsets, each replicate PCR was loaded with about 0.2 ug genomic DNA, equivalent to approximately 27,000 T cell genomes. Purified libraries were measured with a Qubit 3.0 fluorometer, size-checked on a Bioanalyzer 2100, and measured again with the KAPA Library Quantification kit. Every immunoSEQ 96-well plate was sequenced on a separate single-read 150-cycle Illumina NextSeq 550 flow cell. The authors' analysis ran thus. Because the immunoSEQ output included only junctional sequences and no quality scores, the filtering could not be the same as the filtering used for full-length reads. Sequences were annotated with PyIR, a Python wrapper for IgBLAST v1.9, and V/J genes and CDR3 were assigned using IMGT germline references. Any read was removed if the V/J assignment was weak (E-value above 1e-6), the CDR3 was missing, or the read contained stop codons, out-of-frame junctions, or ambiguous translated residues. V3J clonotypes were defined as sequences sharing an identical inferred V gene, J gene, and CDR3 amino acid sequence. Percentage overlap between repertoires was computed as shared unique clonotypes divided by the size of the smaller repertoire. Richness of each repertoire was evaluated using RTK rarefaction, the Chao1 estimator, and Recon v2.1 estimates of unobserved clonotypes. Generation probabilities were computed with OLGA for all TCRbeta clonotypes obtained by the gDNA method from a few donors. In its TCRdb copy, this immuneACCESS table keeps in-frame sequences only and misses some clones. Where compared with another copy, unresolved V genes explain less than half of these, and the others have no known cause. That table supplies the V and J calls and clone size; D and trimming were determined from the DNA. Across this sample there are around 1,900,000 clones, with 80% to 95% seen only once. The ten largest make up 1.5% to 2% of the sample.

As to this clone: This receptor's antigen is unknown. The sample holds no much larger clone one base away, and base qualities are not on file.

For the CD8 naive samples, CD45RO-negative cells were positively selected for CCR7, yielding a CD45RA+CCR7+ population from which TemRA cells were excluded. The donors were healthy, HIV-negative adults with no recently reported acute infections or vaccinations. All donors were Caucasian adults living in Nashville, Tennessee, USA. Blood was collected by leukapheresis, and PBMCs were isolated by Ficoll-Histopaque density gradient centrifugation and then cryopreserved in liquid nitrogen vapor phase. Analytical flow cytometry was used to check the purity and quantity of each magnetically sorted T cell population. Genomic DNA was isolated from each sorted fraction and quantified by UV absorbance on a Nanodrop 2000c. CDR1 and CDR2, looked up from the germline V gene, are MGHRA and YSYEKL. The germline ends are 10 bases apart after V is trimmed by 0 bases and J by 1 base. Its CDR3 holds 15 amino acids, cysteine through phenylalanine. Here the CDR3 DNA is all that survives: 45 bases in frame from base 1.

This sequence uses TRBV4-1 and TRBJ2-7; too little of a D gene remains to name it. The source is a man aged 18 to 30 in good health. Some clones in this sample may be carry-over from other donors' samples. Specimen: naive CD8+ T cells from PBMCs. Taken with the paper, the label for cell subset or site translates to: CD45RA+CCR7+. The CDR3 here reads CASSQDFGLSYEQYF. The sequenced DNA: TGCGCCAGCAGCCAAGACTTTGGGCTTTCCTACGAGCAGTACTTC.